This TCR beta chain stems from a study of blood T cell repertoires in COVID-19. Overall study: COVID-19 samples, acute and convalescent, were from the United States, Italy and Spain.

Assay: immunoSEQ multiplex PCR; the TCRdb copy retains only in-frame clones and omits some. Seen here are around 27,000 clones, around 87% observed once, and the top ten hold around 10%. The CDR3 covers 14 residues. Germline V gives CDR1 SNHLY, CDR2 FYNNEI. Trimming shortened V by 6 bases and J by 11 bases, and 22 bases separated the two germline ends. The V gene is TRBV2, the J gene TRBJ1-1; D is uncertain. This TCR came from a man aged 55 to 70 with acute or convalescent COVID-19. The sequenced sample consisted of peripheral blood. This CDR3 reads CASSHPTGLLRAFF. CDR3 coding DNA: TGTGCCAGCAGCCACCCGACCGGACTCTTAAGGGCTTTCTTT.